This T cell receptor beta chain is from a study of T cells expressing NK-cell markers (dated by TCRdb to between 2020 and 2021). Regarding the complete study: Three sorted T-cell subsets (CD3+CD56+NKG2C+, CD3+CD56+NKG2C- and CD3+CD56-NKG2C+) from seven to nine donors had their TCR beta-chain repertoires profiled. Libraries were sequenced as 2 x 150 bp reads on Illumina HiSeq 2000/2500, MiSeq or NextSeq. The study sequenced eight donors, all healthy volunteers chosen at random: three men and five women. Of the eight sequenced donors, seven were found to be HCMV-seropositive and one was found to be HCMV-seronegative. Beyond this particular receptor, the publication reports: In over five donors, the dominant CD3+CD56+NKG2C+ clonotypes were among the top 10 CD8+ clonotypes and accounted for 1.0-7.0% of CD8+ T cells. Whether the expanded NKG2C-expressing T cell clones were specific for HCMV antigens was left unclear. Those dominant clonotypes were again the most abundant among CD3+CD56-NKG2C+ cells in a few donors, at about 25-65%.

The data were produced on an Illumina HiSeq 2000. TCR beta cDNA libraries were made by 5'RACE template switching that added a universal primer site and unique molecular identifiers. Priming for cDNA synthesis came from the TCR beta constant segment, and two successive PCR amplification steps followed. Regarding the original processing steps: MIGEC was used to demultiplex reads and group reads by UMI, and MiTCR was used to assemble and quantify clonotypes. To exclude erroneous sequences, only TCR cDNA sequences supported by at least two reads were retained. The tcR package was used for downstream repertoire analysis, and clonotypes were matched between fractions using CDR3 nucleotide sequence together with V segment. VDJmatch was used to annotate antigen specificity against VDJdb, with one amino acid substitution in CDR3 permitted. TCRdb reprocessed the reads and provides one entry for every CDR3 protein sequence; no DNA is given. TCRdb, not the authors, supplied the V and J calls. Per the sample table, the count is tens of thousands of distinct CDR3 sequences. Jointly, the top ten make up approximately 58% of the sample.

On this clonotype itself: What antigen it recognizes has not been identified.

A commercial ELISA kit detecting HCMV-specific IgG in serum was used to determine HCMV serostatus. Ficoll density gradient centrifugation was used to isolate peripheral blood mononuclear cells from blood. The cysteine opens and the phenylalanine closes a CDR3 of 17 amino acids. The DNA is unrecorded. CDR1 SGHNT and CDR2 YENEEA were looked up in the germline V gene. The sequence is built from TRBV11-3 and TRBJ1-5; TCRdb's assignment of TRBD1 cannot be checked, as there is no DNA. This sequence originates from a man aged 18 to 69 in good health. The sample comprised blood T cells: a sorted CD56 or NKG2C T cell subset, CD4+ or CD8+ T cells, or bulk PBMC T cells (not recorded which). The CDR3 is CASSLDLAPGGNQPQHF.